The 13 T cell receptor beta chains below all came from one sample that was sequenced in a study of T cell changes during pregnancy in multiple sclerosis. Profiled with immunoSEQ multiplex PCR; TCRdb holds only in-frame clones, not every one. The sample shows 40,000 to 50,000 clones, over 85% of them seen only once. The input for sequencing was CD4+ T cells from peripheral blood mononuclear cells, taken in the first trimester of pregnancy. These receptors were taken from a female donor with multiple sclerosis, enrolled in a pregnancy study.

The chain uses TRBV7-9 and TRBJ2-5; 7 bases map to TRBD1. The length of the CDR3 is 14 residues. Trimming cost V 1 base and J 5 bases; bases outside gene matches: 4. Germline lookup yields CDR1 SEHNR and CDR2 FQNEAQ (reference sequence). The CDR3 nucleotides read TGTGCCAGCAGCTTAGGAGGGGGCCGGGAGACCCAGTACTTC. Protein: CASSLGGGRETQYF.

The chain recombines TRBV7-8 with TRBJ2-4; D might be TRBD2 (6 bases). The germline gives CDR1 SGHVS, CDR2 FQNEAQ. Trimming left V 1 base short and J 15 bases short, with 13 bases between. The CDR3 sequence is 12 residues long. The CDR3 DNA is TGTGCCAGCAGCTTAGTCGGAGGGCATCGGTACTTC. It yields the protein CASSLVGGHRYF.

The chain combines TRBV6-4 with TRBJ2-7; TRBD1 matches at 7 bases. Germline CDR1 and CDR2: MRHNA and SNTAGT. CDR3 length equals 12 residues. V lost 5 bases and J lost 6; bases outside the gene matches: 4. The chain's CDR3 is CASSPSGGEQYF. The CDR3 DNA is TGTGCCAGCAGTCCATCAGGGGGCGAGCAGTACTTC.

The chain couples TRBV6-1 to TRBJ2-5, with 14 bases matching TRBD2. Germline CDR1 and CDR2: MNHNS and SASEGT. The CDR3 spans 17 residues. The V and J ends lost 8 bases and 5 bases, in that order; junction bases with no gene match: 13. CDR3 in DNA: TGTGCCAGCGGTGGGACTAGCGGGGGAGACCTGGTTGAGACCCAGTACTTC. Its translation: CASGGTSGGDLVETQYF.

This clone was found once. This rearrangement joins TRBV14 to TRBJ2-3; 7 nucleotides match TRBD2. This CDR3 contains 13 residues. V lost 7 bases, J lost 6 bases, and 7 bases stayed unmatched. CDR1 is SGHDN, CDR2 FVKESK, per germline. Written as DNA, the CDR3 is TGTGCCAGCATGCGGGGGTCCGGGGATACGCAGTATTTT. The encoded protein is CASMRGSGDTQYF.

The chain uses TRBV29-1 and TRBJ2-7, with TRBD1 matching 7 bases. Looked up from germline, CDR1 is SQVTM and CDR2 is ANQGSEA. V shed 7 bases and J 4 bases; nucleotides not matched to a gene: 10. The length of the CDR3 is 13 residues. In nucleotides, the CDR3 is TGCAGCGCCGAAAGACAGGGCGGGTACGAGCAGTACTTC. Its protein is CSAERQGGYEQYF.

This rearrangement joins TRBV25-1 to TRBJ1-1, with D tentatively TRBD1 (5 bases). Germline V gene sequence: CDR1 MGHDK, CDR2 SYGVNS. CDR3 length equals 14 residues. The V end was cut by 8 bases, the J end by 5 bases, with 18 bases between. CDR3 DNA: TGTGCCAGCCAGGCCTTCGGGGGAAATACTGAAGCTTTCTTT. It specifies CASQAFGGNTEAFF.

This chain links TRBV4-2 with TRBJ1-3, with D maybe TRBD1 (5 bases). Looked up from germline, CDR1 is LGHNA and CDR2 is YNFKEQ. V shed 0 bases and J shed 5 bases, with 14 bases lying between them. The CDR3 runs to 16 residues. CDR3 sequence reads: CASSQDGDGGRNTIYF. In DNA, the CDR3 is TGTGCCAGCAGCCAAGATGGCGACGGGGGAAGAAACACCATATATTTT.

The rearrangement links TRBV2 to TRBJ1-6; 9 bases fit TRBD1. The CDR3 consists of 16 residues. The V and J ends lost 3 bases and 13 bases, in that order; junction bases with no gene match: 13. CDR1 SNHLY and CDR2 FYNNEI come from the germline V gene. In DNA form, the CDR3 reads TGTGCCAGCAGTGATGGGACAGGGATTTCGATGTCGCCCCTCCACTTT. Its translation is CASSDGTGISMSPLHF.

This chain connects TRBV7-2 to TRBJ1-2; 7 bases are a match to TRBD1. The CDR3 contains 12 residues. Germline V gene data show CDR1 as SGHTA and CDR2 as FQGNSA. The trim removed 6 bases at V and 7 bases at J, leaving 5 bases unmatched. The CDR3 coding sequence is TGTGCCAGCAGACCACAGGGGTCTGGCTACACCTTC. As protein: CASRPQGSGYTF.

In the case of this clone: One end of the junction does not line up with germline, which may come from a read error. V is TRBV9 and J is TRBJ2-2, with D possibly matching TRBD2 (6 bases). The CDR3 consists of 16 residues. Germline CDR1 is SGDLS and CDR2 is YYNGEE. Here the CDR3 DNA reads TGTGCCAGCAGCTTAGGGGTTGGGGGGAACCCCGGGGAGCTGTTTTTT. Its protein is CASSLGVGGNPGELFF.

This clone was counted only a few times. The V gene is TRBV29-1, the J gene TRBJ2-7; maybe TRBD2 (6 bases). Germline CDR1 is SQVTM and CDR2 is ANQGSEA. This CDR3 has 12 amino acids. Deletions cut 6 bases from V and 2 bases from J, with 11 bases between. DNA for the CDR3: TGCAGCGTCGGGACTTTAACCTACGAGCAGTACTTC. It is translated as CSVGTLTYEQYF.

The gene calls are TRBV9 and TRBJ2-2; D is uncertain. Trimming took off 0 bases at V and 4 bases at J, with 16 bases between the two ends. The V gene's germline CDR1 is SGDLS and CDR2 YYNGEE. CDR3 length equals 17 residues. CDR3 bases: TGTGCCAGCAGCGTAGGCCCGCGGTTAGGCATCACCGGGGAGCTGTTTTTT. Protein sequence: CASSVGPRLGITGELFF.